What follows are 12 T cell receptor beta chains derived from one specimen sequenced in a study of vaccination and CD4 T cells after COVID-19. As for treatment: roughly 10-day PBMC culture with coronavirus spike peptide pools or control peptides (ViraFEST assay). These receptors' antigens are unknown. The Oncomine TCR Beta short-read assay was applied to DNA of cultured CD4+ T cells. TCRdb independently ran MiXCR on the PCR reads; one entry per CDR3 protein. Among about 20,000 distinct CDR3 sequences listed, around 50% were seen once. The sample was CD4+ T cells from blood, cultured in vitro. The receptors come from a human donor who had recovered from COVID-19.

This clonotype was observed a handful of times. The CDR3 spells CASRTQGSTYGYTF. The CDR3 bases are TGTGCCAGCAGAACACAGGGATCAACCTATGGCTACACCTTC. The chain employs TRBV27 and TRBJ1-2, with a weak D call TRBD1 (6 bases). V was trimmed by 6 bases and J by 4 bases, leaving 15 bases between them. CDR1 and CDR2 (germline): MNHEY, SMNVEV (reference sequence). The CDR3 contains 14 residues.

The chain carries TRBV20-1 and TRBJ2-7; D not resolved. There are 14 residues in the CDR3. Germline V gene lookup returns CDR1 DFQATT and CDR2 SNEGSKA (reference sequence). V lost 0 bases and J lost 2, with 11 bases in between. DNA for the CDR3: TGCAGTGCTAGAGATGGTGGGTCCACCTACGAGCAGTACTTC. It translates to CSARDGGSTYEQYF.

V gene TRBV5-1 combines with J gene TRBJ2-7, with D hard to call. CDR3 length: 15 amino acids. Trimming cost V 0 bases and J 4 bases, with 14 bases left between them. CDR1 is SGHRS and CDR2 is YFSETQ in the germline V gene. CDR3: CASSLEVGPGYEQYF. CDR3 in DNA: TGCGCCAGCAGCTTGGAGGTCGGCCCCGGATACGAGCAGTACTTC.

The chain recombines TRBV11-2 with TRBJ2-5; D is uncertain. Trimming took off 3 bases at V and 1 base at J, with 6 bases between the two ends. Looked up from germline, CDR1 is SGHAT and CDR2 is FQNNGV. The CDR3 loop spans 13 amino acids. The CDR3 loop reads CASSFGSQETQYF. The DNA for the CDR3 is TGTGCCAGCAGCTTTGGCTCCCAAGAGACCCAGTACTTC.

The chain recombines TRBV27 with TRBJ2-2; 13 bases agree with TRBD2. Germline CDR1 and CDR2: MNHEY and SMNVEV (reference sequence). CDR3 length equals 17 residues. V dropped 7 bases and J dropped 0; count of bases not matched to a gene: 5. In DNA form, the CDR3 reads TGTGCCAGCAAGCCCGGGACTAGCGGGACGAACACCGGGGAGCTGTTTTTT. Amino acids: CASKPGTSGTNTGELFF.

The chain couples TRBV28 to TRBJ1-2; D is ambiguous. Trimming shortened V by 10 bases and J by 1 base, and 10 bases separated the two germline ends. The germline gives CDR1 MDHEN, CDR2 SYDVKM. The CDR3 loop spans 12 amino acids. The DNA for the CDR3 is TGTGCCACCAAGTTACTTAACTATGGCTACACCTTC. This codes for CATKLLNYGYTF.

The rearrangement links TRBV20-1 to TRBJ1-5; weak D call: TRBD1 (5 bases). From germline, CDR1 is DFQATT and CDR2 SNEGSKA (reference sequence). Trimming took 4 bases from V and 5 from J, leaving 18 bases between them. This CDR3 region has 15 residues. The CDR3 is CSATLDPGEYQPQHF. The CDR3 region has the DNA TGCAGTGCTACCCTGGACCCGGGGGAATATCAGCCCCAGCATTTT.

V is TRBV10-1 and J is TRBJ2-5, with D perhaps TRBD2 (6 bases). Germline CDR1 reads WNHNN; CDR2 reads SYGVQD (reference sequence). The V end lost 5 bases, the J end lost 1 base, and 8 bases lay between the germline ends. The CDR3 consists of 13 residues. CDR3 loop: CASSRDFQETQYF. CDR3 DNA: TGCGCCAGCAGTCGGGACTTCCAAGAGACCCAGTACTTC.

The chain recombines TRBV15 with TRBJ2-1; TRBD1 aligns across 7 bases. The CDR3 loop spans 15 amino acids. Germline V gene lookup returns CDR1 LNHNV and CDR2 YYDKDF (reference sequence). V lost 3 bases and J lost 6; bases outside the gene matches: 8. The CDR3 spells CATSRDDRDGNEQFF. The CDR3 nucleotides read TGTGCCACCAGCAGGGATGACAGGGATGGCAATGAGCAGTTCTTC.

Written as DNA, the CDR3 is TGTGCCAGTACCCGACAGTCCGGACAGGGGGTACTTGGGGCCAACGTCCTGACTTTC. It is translated as CASTRQSGQGVLGANVLTF. The V gene is TRBV19, the J gene TRBJ2-6, with 10 bases that match TRBD1. Per germline, CDR1 LNHDA and CDR2 SQIVND (reference sequence). CDR3 size: 19 residues. After removal of 7 bases from V and 3 bases from J, the junction contained 15 bases not matched to a gene.

This chain connects TRBV19 to TRBJ1-5, with TRBD1 identical over 8 bases. CDR3 length: 16 amino acids. Unmatched junction bases numbered 13, after V lost 4 bases and J lost 8 bases. The germline V gene has CDR1 LNHDA and CDR2 SQIVND (reference sequence). This CDR3 reads CASSTLGGDRGKPQHF. CDR3 sequence (DNA): TGTGCCAGTAGTACCCTGGGAGGAGACAGGGGTAAGCCCCAGCATTTT.

This chain connects TRBV20-1 to TRBJ1-6; the D is unclear. Trimming shortened V by 6 bases and J by 2 bases, and 11 bases separated the two germline ends. The CDR3 contains 14 residues. Germline V gives CDR1 DFQATT, CDR2 SNEGSKA (reference sequence). This chain's CDR3 is CSASSETYNSPLHF. CDR3 in DNA: TGCAGTGCCTCCTCAGAGACCTATAATTCACCCCTCCACTTT.